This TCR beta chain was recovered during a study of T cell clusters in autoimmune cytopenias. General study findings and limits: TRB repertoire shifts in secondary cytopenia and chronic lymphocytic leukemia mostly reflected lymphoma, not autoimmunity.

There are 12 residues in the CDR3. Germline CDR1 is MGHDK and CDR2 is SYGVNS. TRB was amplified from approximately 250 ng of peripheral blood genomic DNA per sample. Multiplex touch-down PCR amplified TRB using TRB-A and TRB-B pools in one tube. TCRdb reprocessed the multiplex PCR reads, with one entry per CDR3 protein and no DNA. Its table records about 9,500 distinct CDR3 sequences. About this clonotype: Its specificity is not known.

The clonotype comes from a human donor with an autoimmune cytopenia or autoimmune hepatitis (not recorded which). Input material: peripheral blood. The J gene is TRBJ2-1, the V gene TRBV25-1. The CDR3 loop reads CASKDSYNEQFF.